The 22 T cell receptor beta chains below all came from one sample that was sequenced in a study of T cell responses to AZD1222 COVID-19 vaccine. Data came from immunoSEQ multiplex PCR; TCRdb stores just in-frame clones and leaves some out. The table records about 90,000 clones, 65% to 90% of them present only once. The sample here was peripheral blood, taken on day 0 of AZD1222 vaccination. The receptors come from an adult in good health.

J is TRBJ2-2 and V is TRBV30; 8 bases line up with TRBD2. With V trimmed by 2 bases and J by 7 bases, 9 bases remained unmatched. The CDR3 runs 15 residues. Germline assignment: CDR1 GTSNPN and CDR2 SVGIG (reference sequence). In DNA form, the CDR3 reads TGTGCCTGGAGTCGCCCGGGGGGGATTGACGGGGAGCTGTTTTTT. This translates into CAWSRPGGIDGELFF.

The chain links TRBV7-2 to TRBJ1-4; D is uncertain. Trimming shortened V by 1 base and J by 2 bases, and 8 bases separated the two germline ends. This CDR3 is 15 amino acids long. CDR1 and CDR2 (germline): SGHTA, FQGNSA. Here the CDR3 DNA reads TGTGCCAGCAGCTTAGGAGGACGGACTAATGAAAAACTGTTTTTT. It is translated as CASSLGGRTNEKLFF.

This clone was counted only a few times. V and J are TRBV23-1 and TRBJ2-4; perhaps TRBD2 as D (6 bases). TRBV23-1 is assigned to the ORF class and has an uncertain function. Trimming stripped 1 base from V and 1 base from J, with 17 bases between. This CDR3 is 18 amino acids long. CDR3 sequence reads: CASSQCIGGFGAKNIQYF. CDR3 DNA sequence: TGCGCCAGCAGTCAATGCATTGGGGGGTTCGGGGCCAAAAACATTCAGTACTTC.

V and J are TRBV6-2 or TRBV6-3 and TRBJ2-7; TRBD1 matches 9 bases. V was clipped by 6 bases and J by 5 bases; unmatched bases: 8. CDR1 and CDR2 (germline): MNHEY, SVGEGT. The length of the CDR3 is 14 residues. CDR3 in amino acids: CASSRRDRVHEQYF. As DNA, the CDR3 is TGTGCCAGCAGCAGAAGGGACAGGGTCCACGAGCAGTACTTC.

The V call is TRBV5-4, the J call TRBJ2-1; 10 positions match TRBD2. V shed 0 bases and J 8 bases; nucleotides not matched to a gene: 14. Germline V CDR1 and CDR2: SGHNT, YYREEE (reference sequence). This CDR3 spans 18 amino acids. The CDR3 region is CASSLGGRPSGSRHEQFF. The DNA of the CDR3 is TGTGCCAGCAGCTTGGGGGGCCGGCCTAGCGGGAGTCGACATGAGCAGTTCTTC. Together with reference TRBV5-4 and TRBJ2-1, the CDR3 gives the full variable domain: ETGVTQSPTHLIKTRGQQVTLRCSSQSGHNTVSWYQQALGQGPQFIFQYYREEENGRGNFPPRFSGLQFPNYSSELNVNALELDDSALYLCASSLGGRPSGSRHEQFFGPGTRLTVL.

Comment on this clone: It is likely a read error, because the conserved phenylalanine at the end of the CDR3 is missing. The DNA is omitted, as the CDR3 cannot be located on it reliably, and the CDR3 follows TCRdb's listing. J is TRBJ1-2 and V is TRBV12-5. From germline, CDR1 is LGHNT and CDR2 FRNRAP. With termini counted, the CDR3 has 14 amino acids. Here the CDR3 reads CASGNRPPGLFHPL.

The chain carries TRBV6-6 and TRBJ2-7; 8 bases match TRBD1. With 2 bases clipped from V and 4 bases from J, the junction kept 1 base outside the gene matches. CDR3 length: 13 residues. The V gene's germline CDR1 is MNHNY and CDR2 SVGAGI (reference sequence). CDR3 protein: CASSYDRGYEQYF. CDR3 sequence (DNA): TGTGCCAGCAGTTACGACAGGGGATACGAGCAGTACTTC.

The chain has TRBV19 and TRBJ1-2; no reliable D call. Germline values: CDR1 LNHDA, CDR2 SQIVND (reference sequence). V lost 5 bases, J lost 8 bases, and 12 bases lay in between. CDR3 length: 12 residues. CDR3 sequence reads: CASSPRPGGYTF. The CDR3 region has the DNA TGTGCCAGTAGTCCCCGGCCGGGAGGCTACACCTTC.

The chain combines TRBV9 with TRBJ2-2; 12 bases are a match to TRBD2. This CDR3 has 18 amino acids. Germline CDR1 and CDR2: SGDLS and YYNGEE. V was clipped by 4 bases and J by 7 bases; unmatched bases: 14. The CDR3 spells CASSSTRASGRDGGELFF. CDR3 nucleotide sequence: TGTGCCAGCAGCTCCACCCGGGCTAGCGGGAGGGATGGCGGGGAGCTGTTTTTT.

The chain is built from TRBV9 and TRBJ2-7, with 7 bases that match TRBD2. Trimming cost V 3 bases and J 2 bases; bases outside gene matches: 5. The CDR3 runs to 14 residues. Germline CDR1 is SGDLS and CDR2 is YYNGEE. DNA for the CDR3: TGTGCCAGCAGCGACCGAGCGGGACCCTACGAGCAGTACTTC. It yields the protein CASSDRAGPYEQYF.

The CDR3 sequence: CASSADSFREKLFF. The CDR3 nucleotides are TGTGCCAGCTCAGCGGACAGTTTCCGGGAAAAACTGTTTTTT. J is TRBJ1-4 and V is TRBV18; possibly TRBD1 for D (6 bases). The CDR3 sequence is 14 residues long. Germline loops: CDR1 KGHSH, CDR2 LQKENI. V was pared by 5 bases and J by 8 bases, with 15 bases between.

This clone showed up just once. The rearrangement links TRBV7-3 to TRBJ2-5; D gene uncertain. Looked up from germline, CDR1 is SGHTA and CDR2 is FQGTGA. The CDR3 contains 13 residues. V gave up 2 bases and J gave up 1 base, with 5 bases separating them. The CDR3 region has the DNA TGTGCCAGCAGCTTATTTCCCCAAGAGACCCAGTACTTC. It translates to CASSLFPQETQYF.

The chain is built from TRBV5-1 and TRBJ1-2; 7 bases fit TRBD1. The ends lost 5 bases at V and 7 bases at J; junction bases unmatched: 8. The CDR3 covers 13 residues. Germline CDR1 is SGHRS and CDR2 is YFSETQ. The CDR3 DNA reads as TGCGCCAGCAGTAACCAGGGGGATGGTGGCTACACCTTC. It is translated as CASSNQGDGGYTF.

The V and J genes are TRBV10-3 and TRBJ2-7, with 11 nucleotides matching TRBD2. The CDR3 sequence is 14 residues long. Germline-derived CDR1 and CDR2 are ENHRY and SYGVKD. With V trimmed by 10 bases and J by 3 bases, 8 bases remained unmatched. The DNA of the CDR3 is TGTGCCACGAAACTCGGGACTAGCGGCTACGAGCAGTACTTC. Amino acid sequence: CATKLGTSGYEQYF.

The chain uses TRBV14 and TRBJ1-2; possibly TRBD1 for D (5 bases). Trimming cost V 1 base and J 3 bases, with 15 bases left between them. Germline assignment: CDR1 SGHDN and CDR2 FVKESK. The CDR3 spans 16 residues. CDR3 sequence reads: CASSQVDSDLYYGYTF. CDR3 coding DNA: TGTGCCAGCAGCCAAGTAGACAGTGACCTATACTATGGCTACACCTTC.

The rearrangement links TRBV7-2 to TRBJ2-7, with 14 bases aligning to TRBD2. The CDR3 has 15 amino acids. Germline assignment: CDR1 SGHTA and CDR2 FQGNSA. The trim removed 4 bases at V and 7 bases at J, leaving 6 bases unmatched. The CDR3 nucleotides are TGTGCCAGCAGCTACGTGGGACTAGCGGGAGAGGAGCAGTACTTC. Its translation: CASSYVGLAGEEQYF.

This clone occurred a few times. The chain combines TRBV27 with TRBJ2-3, with D maybe TRBD2 (5 bases). The germline CDR1 and CDR2 sequences are MNHEY and SMNVEV (reference sequence). The CDR3 covers 13 residues. V was pared by 3 bases and J by 1 base, with 5 bases between. The CDR3 reads CASSFSGTDTQYF. The CDR3 DNA reads TGTGCCAGCAGTTTTAGCGGCACAGATACGCAGTATTTT.

This clone has just a few counts. The chain uses TRBV30 and TRBJ1-1; no definite D call. The CDR3 covers 11 residues. Trimming cost V 4 bases and J 5 bases, with 8 bases left between them. Per the germline V gene, CDR1 is GTSNPN and CDR2 is SVGIG (reference sequence). CDR3 sequence reads: CAWKRATEAFF. CDR3 nucleotide sequence: TGTGCCTGGAAAAGGGCGACTGAAGCTTTCTTT. Combining the CDR3 with reference TRBV30 and TRBJ1-1 gives the whole variable domain SQTIHQWPATLVQPVGSPLSLECTVEGTSNPNLYWYRQAAGRGLQLLFYSVGIGQISSEVPQNLSASRPQDRQFILSSKKLLLSDSGFYLCAWKRATEAFFGQGTRLTVV.

The chain joins TRBV19 to TRBJ2-3, with 10 bases matching TRBD2. This CDR3 comprises 15 residues. In germline, CDR1 is LNHDA, CDR2 SQIVND (reference sequence). Unmatched junction bases numbered 4, after V lost 1 base and J lost 6 bases. CDR3 sequence (DNA): TGTGCCAGTAGTATAGGCACAGCGGGAGGGGATACGCAGTATTTT. This gives the protein CASSIGTAGGDTQYF.

The chain is built from TRBV11-3 and TRBJ1-2; D is unclear. This CDR3 comprises 14 residues. Germline values: CDR1 SGHNT, CDR2 YENEEA. V lost 5 bases and J 2 bases, leaving 12 bases between the germline ends. The CDR3: CASSPDRLNYGYTF. The CDR3 DNA is TGTGCCAGCAGCCCGGATCGGCTCAACTATGGCTACACCTTC.

This chain uses TRBV5-6 with TRBJ1-5; the D gene is possibly TRBD1 (5 bases). V was clipped by 0 bases and J by 9 bases, with 13 bases between them. The CDR3 is 14 residues long. Germline V gene sequence: CDR1 SGHDT, CDR2 YYEEEE. The CDR3 reads CASSLGQGGRPQHF. CDR3 sequence (DNA): TGTGCCAGCAGCTTGGGGCAGGGTGGTCGGCCCCAGCATTTT. The whole variable domain, remainder taken from reference TRBV5-6 and TRBJ1-5, is DAGVTQSPTHLIKTRGQQVTLRCSPKSGHDTVSWYQQALGQGPQFIFQYYEEEERQRGNFPDRFSGHQFPNYSSELNVNALLLGDSALYLCASSLGQGGRPQHFGDGTRLSIL.

J is TRBJ2-1 and V is TRBV7-2; 7 bases agree with TRBD2. The CDR3 contains 16 residues. Germline CDR1 SGHTA, CDR2 FQGNSA. The junction had 8 bases not matched to a gene; V was cut back by 2 bases and J by 4 bases. The CDR3 protein is CASSLQAGSGYNEQFF. The DNA of the CDR3 is TGTGCCAGCAGCTTACAGGCGGGTAGCGGGTACAATGAGCAGTTCTTC.